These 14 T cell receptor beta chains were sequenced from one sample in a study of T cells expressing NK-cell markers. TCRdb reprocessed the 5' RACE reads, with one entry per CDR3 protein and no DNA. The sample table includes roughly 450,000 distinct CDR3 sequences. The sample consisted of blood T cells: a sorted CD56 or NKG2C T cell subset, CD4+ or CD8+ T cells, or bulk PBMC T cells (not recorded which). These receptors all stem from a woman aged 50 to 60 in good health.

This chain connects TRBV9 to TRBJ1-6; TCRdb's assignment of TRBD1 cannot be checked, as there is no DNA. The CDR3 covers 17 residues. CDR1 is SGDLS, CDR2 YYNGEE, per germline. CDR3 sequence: CASSVGPVEGENSPLHF.

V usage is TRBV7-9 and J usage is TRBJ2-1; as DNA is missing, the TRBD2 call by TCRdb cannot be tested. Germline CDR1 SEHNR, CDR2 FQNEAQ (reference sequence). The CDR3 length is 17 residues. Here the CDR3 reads CASSLGGLAGVSNEQFF.

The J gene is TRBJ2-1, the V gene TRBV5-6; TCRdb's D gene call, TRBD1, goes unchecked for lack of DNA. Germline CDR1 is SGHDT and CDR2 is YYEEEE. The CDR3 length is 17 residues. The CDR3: CASRALIGDQGRNEQFF.

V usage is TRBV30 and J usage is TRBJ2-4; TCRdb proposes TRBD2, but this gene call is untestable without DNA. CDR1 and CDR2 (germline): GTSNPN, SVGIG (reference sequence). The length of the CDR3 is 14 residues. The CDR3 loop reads CAWSTSGPENIQYF.

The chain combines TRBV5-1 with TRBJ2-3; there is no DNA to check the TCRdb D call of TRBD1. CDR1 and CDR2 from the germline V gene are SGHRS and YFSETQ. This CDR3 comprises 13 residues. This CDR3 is CASSLISRDTQYF.

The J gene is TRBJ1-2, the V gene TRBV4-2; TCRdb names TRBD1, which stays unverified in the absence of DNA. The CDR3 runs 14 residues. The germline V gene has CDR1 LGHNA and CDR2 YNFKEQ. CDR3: CASSQAPGAGGYTF.

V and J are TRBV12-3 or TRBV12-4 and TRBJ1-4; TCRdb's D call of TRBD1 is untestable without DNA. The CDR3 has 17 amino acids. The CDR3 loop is CASSFTLGGLANEKLFF.

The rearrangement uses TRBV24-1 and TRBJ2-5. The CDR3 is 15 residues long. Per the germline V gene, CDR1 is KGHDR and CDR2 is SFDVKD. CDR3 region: CATSVGIGGQETQYF.

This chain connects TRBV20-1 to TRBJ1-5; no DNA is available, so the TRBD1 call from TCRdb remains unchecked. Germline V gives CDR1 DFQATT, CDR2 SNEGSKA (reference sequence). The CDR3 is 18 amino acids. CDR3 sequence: CSARGSFGDRQSNQPQHF.

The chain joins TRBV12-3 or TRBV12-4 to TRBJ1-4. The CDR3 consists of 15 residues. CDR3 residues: CASSLIAGKNEKLFF.

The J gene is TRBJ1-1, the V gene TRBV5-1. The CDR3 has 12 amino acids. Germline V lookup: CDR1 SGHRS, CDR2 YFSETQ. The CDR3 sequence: CASSLAEGEAFF. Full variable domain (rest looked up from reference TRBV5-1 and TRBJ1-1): KAGVTQTPRYLIKTRGQQVTLSCSPISGHRSVSWYQQTPGQGLQFLFEYFSETQRNKGNFPGRFSGRQFSNSRSEMNVSTLELGDSALYLCASSLAEGEAFFGQGTRLTVV.

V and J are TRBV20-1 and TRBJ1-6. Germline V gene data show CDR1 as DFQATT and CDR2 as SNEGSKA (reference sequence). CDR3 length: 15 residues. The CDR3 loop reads CSALDRSSYNSPLHF.

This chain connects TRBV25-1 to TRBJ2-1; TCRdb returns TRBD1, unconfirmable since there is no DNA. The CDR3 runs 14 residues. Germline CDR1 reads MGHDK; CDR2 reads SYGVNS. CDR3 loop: CASSSPTHPDEQFF. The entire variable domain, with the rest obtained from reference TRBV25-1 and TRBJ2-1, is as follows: EADIYQTPRYLVIGTGKKITLECSQTMGHDKMYWYQQDPGMELHLIHYSYGVNSTEKGDLSSESTVSRIRTEHFPLTLESARPSHTSQYLCASSSPTHPDEQFFGPGTRLTVL.

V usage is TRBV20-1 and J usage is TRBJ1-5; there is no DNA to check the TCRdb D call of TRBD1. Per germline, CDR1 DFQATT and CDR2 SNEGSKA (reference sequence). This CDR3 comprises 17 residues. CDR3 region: CSARRDRGADSNQPQHF.